This T cell receptor (beta chain) was recovered during a study of cytomegalovirus exposure and HLA in healthy donors. CDR1 SGHDT and CDR2 YYEEEE come from the germline V gene. The V end was cut by 4 bases, the J end by 6 bases, with 11 bases between. This CDR3 comprises 13 residues. Primers for the PCR totalled 60 Vbeta and 13 Jbeta. Data came from immunoSEQ multiplex PCR; TCRdb stores just in-frame clones and leaves some out. Altogether approximately 120,000 clones are present, 70% to 80% being singletons, with the ten largest covering about 3%. Sequencing was performed on PBMCs. This clonotype was sampled from a man aged 25-45 years in good health and CMV-seronegative. The chain links TRBV5-6 to TRBJ1-5; possibly TRBD1 for D (5 bases). CDR3 nucleotides: TGTGCCAGCAGCCCCGGGGGGGTTCAGCCCCAGCATTTT. Residues: CASSPGGVQPQHF.